Listed here is a single T cell receptor beta chain. No antigen is known for it. These data originate in a study of cytomegalovirus exposure and HLA in healthy donors. Findings and caveats of the study: Rare TCR sequences dominated, though some public TCRs recurred in many donors. A link between a missense DCLRE1C variant and TCR beta V- and J-gene trimming emerged from a later analysis. Earlier analysis found most TCR beta V segments productive about 87% or about 30% of the time.

Trimming took off 3 bases at V and 2 bases at J, with 7 bases between the two ends. Germline CDR1 SNHLY, CDR2 FYNNEI. The CDR3 length is 13 residues. 13 Jbeta primers and 60 Vbeta primers were used for the PCR. Produced via immunoSEQ multiplex PCR; TCRdb's table is partial and in-frame only. The repertoire has fewer than 150,000 clones, about 77% of them found once; the top ten carry 5% to 5.5%. The receptor's source is a woman in her twenties or thirties in good health and CMV-seropositive. What was sequenced was PBMCs. The rearrangement links TRBV2 to TRBJ1-2; D gene ambiguous. The CDR3 loop is CASSDQNNYGYTF. For the CDR3, the DNA is TGTGCCAGCAGTGACCAGAACAACTATGGCTACACCTTC. The full variable domain, its missing parts supplied by reference TRBV2 and TRBJ1-2, is EPEVTQTPSHQVTQMGQEVILRCVPISNHLYFYWYRQILGQKVEFLVSFYNNEISEKSEIFDDQFSVERPDGSNFTLKIRSTKLEDSAMYFCASSDQNNYGYTFGSGTRLTVV.